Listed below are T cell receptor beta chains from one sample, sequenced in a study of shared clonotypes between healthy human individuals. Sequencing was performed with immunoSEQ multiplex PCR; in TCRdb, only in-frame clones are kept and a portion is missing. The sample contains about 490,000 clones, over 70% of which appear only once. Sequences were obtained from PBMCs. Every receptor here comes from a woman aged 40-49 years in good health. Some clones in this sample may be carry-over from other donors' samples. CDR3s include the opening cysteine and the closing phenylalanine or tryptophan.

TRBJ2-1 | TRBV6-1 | CASWYRGSEQFF
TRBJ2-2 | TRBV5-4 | CASSLKSRASTGELFF
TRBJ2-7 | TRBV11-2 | CASSLAQGSTYEQYF
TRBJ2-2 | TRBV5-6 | CASSLVGPRTGELFF
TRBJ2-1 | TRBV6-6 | CASSQVGSSDEQFF
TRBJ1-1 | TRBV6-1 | CVSSEISRVLALDTEAFF
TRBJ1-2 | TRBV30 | CAWSVLGRANYGYTF
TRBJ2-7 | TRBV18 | CASSPSGSSYEQYF
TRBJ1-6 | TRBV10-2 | CASSDPGQGSYNSPLHF
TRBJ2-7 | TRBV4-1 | CASSQGVAGVYEQYF
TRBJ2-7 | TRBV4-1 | CASSQDRGLAGHSYEQYF
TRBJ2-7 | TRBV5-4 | CASRAGTSGNEQYF
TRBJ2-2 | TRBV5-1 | CASTGQANTGELFF
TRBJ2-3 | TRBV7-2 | CASSYGQGPTDTQYF
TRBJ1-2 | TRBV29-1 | CSVARGAGVDGYTF
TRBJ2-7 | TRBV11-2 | CASSSGTSGSVDEQYF
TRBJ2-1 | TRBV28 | CASSLIPQGGRRNEQFF
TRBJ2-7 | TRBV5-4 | CASSPRDYANEQYF
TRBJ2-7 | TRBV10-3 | CAIRPGTSGNYEQYF
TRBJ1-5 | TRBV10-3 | CAISDQGAGSNQPQHF
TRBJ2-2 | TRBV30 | CAWETGRSTGELFF
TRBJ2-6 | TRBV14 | CASSLRLGGANVLTF
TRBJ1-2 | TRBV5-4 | CASSFLQGTQYGYTF
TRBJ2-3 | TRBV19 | CASMALGVGRGSTDTQYF